The clone carrying this T cell receptor beta chain was observed many times. The target antigen is unknown. The data derive from a study of T cells in Graves' hyperthyroidism and ophthalmopathy. RNA transcripts provided the source from which TCR beta CDR3 regions were amplified. When the TCR CDR3 underwent first-round RT-PCR, the HTBI primer set was used. TCRdb independently ran MiXCR on the multiplex PCR reads; one entry per CDR3 protein. Here the sample spans about 52,000 distinct CDR3 sequences, less than 60% being singletons. Study-wide findings and caveats: Ophthalmopathy could be told apart from stable hyperthyroidism with a 13 V-J model.

Trimming took 5 bases from V and 7 from J; bases not matched to a gene: 11. The CDR3 runs to 17 residues. The germline CDR1 and CDR2 sequences are SGHTA and FQGNSA. What was sequenced was blood. The TCR was taken from a woman in her forties or fifties with Graves' ophthalmopathy. The rearrangement links TRBV7-2 to TRBJ2-1; TRBD2 matches 13 bases. The CDR3 coding sequence is TGTGCCAGCAGCCATAAGGGACTAGCGGGAACAAGTAATGAGCAGTTCTTC. Protein: CASSHKGLAGTSNEQFF.